The 8 T cell receptor beta chains below were found in one sample sequenced in a study of blood T cell repertoires in COVID-19. Measured with immunoSEQ multiplex PCR; TCRdb has only the in-frame clones, and not every one. The repertoire holds 350,000 to 450,000 clones, around 86% seen once, with 5% to 6% in the top ten. Source material: PBMCs or T cells enriched from blood (not recorded which). These receptors all come from a woman aged 50 to 60 who had recovered from COVID-19.

V gene TRBV19 combines with J gene TRBJ1-2; a possible D gene is TRBD1 (6 bases). This CDR3 is built from 13 residues. Germline V CDR1 and CDR2: LNHDA, SQIVND (reference sequence). The germline V and J ends were trimmed by 7 bases and 8 bases, with 17 bases remaining between them. DNA of the CDR3: TGTGCCAGTACCCCTGGGCAGGGACACGGCTACACCTTC. Its protein product is CASTPGQGHGYTF.

The CDR3 DNA follows: TGTGCCAGCAGCTTAGAGCGGGACAGGCGATTTGAGCAGTTCTTC. Translating it yields CASSLERDRRFEQFF. The V and J genes are TRBV11-2 and TRBJ2-1, with 8 bases aligning to TRBD1. The CDR3 has 15 residues. In germline, CDR1 is SGHAT, CDR2 FQNNGV. Trimming cost V 0 bases and J 9 bases; bases outside gene matches: 7.

The rearrangement links TRBV19 to TRBJ2-5; D not resolved. Deletions cut 4 bases from V and 13 bases from J, with 19 bases between. Germline V lookup: CDR1 LNHDA, CDR2 SQIVND (reference sequence). The CDR3 extends over 13 amino acids. The CDR3 DNA reads TGTGCCAGTAGTAGCCCCGGCTCCCACAGAAGGTACTTC. It yields the protein CASSSPGSHRRYF.

The chain combines TRBV5-1 with TRBJ1-4; D possibly corresponds to TRBD1 (5 bases). V was cut by 7 bases and J by 4 bases, with 17 bases left in between. The CDR3 is made up of 15 amino acids. Germline V CDR1 and CDR2: SGHRS, YFSETQ. CDR3 sequence reads: CASSPAGGLNEKLFF. CDR3 DNA: TGCGCCAGCTCCCCCGCGGGGGGACTTAATGAAAAACTGTTTTTT.

The chain recombines TRBV7-2 with TRBJ2-1; TRBD2 agrees at 7 bases. The V and J ends lost 5 bases and 0 bases, in that order; junction bases with no gene match: 10. CDR3 length equals 17 residues. The germline V gene encodes CDR1 SGHTA and CDR2 FQGNSA. The CDR3 is CASSPGRGRSSYNEQFF. The CDR3 nucleotides are TGTGCCAGCAGCCCTGGGAGGGGCCGGAGCTCCTACAATGAGCAGTTCTTC.

The V and J genes are TRBV3-1 (or the pseudogene TRBV3-2) and TRBJ1-2, with TRBD1 matching over 8 bases. Trimming cost V 5 bases and J 4 bases; bases outside gene matches: 6. The CDR3 extends over 14 amino acids. The germline CDR1 and CDR2 sequences are LGHDT and YNNKEL (reference sequence). The DNA of the CDR3 is TGTGCCAGCAGCTCCCAGGGGGCGAGCTATGGCTACACCTTC. Its protein is CASSSQGASYGYTF.

The V gene is TRBV6-2 or TRBV6-3, the J gene TRBJ2-7; 8 nucleotides align to TRBD2. J lost 2 bases, V lost 4 bases, and 4 bases had no gene match. This CDR3 has 14 amino acids. The germline gives CDR1 MNHEY, CDR2 SVGEGT. CDR3 DNA sequence: TGTGCCAGCAGTTTACTAGCGGCGCCCTACGAGCAGTACTTC. This translates into CASSLLAAPYEQYF.

V is TRBV18 and J is TRBJ2-2, with unresolved D. Germline V gene data show CDR1 as KGHSH and CDR2 as LQKENI. The CDR3 contains 14 residues. The V end lost 0 bases, the J end lost 2 bases, and 4 bases lay between the germline ends. CDR3 coding DNA: TGTGCCAGCTCACCACCCTTAAACACCGGGGAGCTGTTTTTT. It encodes CASSPPLNTGELFF.